The 18 T cell receptor beta chains presented below share a single source sample, sequenced in a study of cytomegalovirus exposure and HLA in healthy donors. Primers included in the PCR were 60 Vbeta and 13 Jbeta primers. The protocol was immunoSEQ multiplex PCR, while the TCRdb copy is restricted to in-frame clones and leaves out a portion. The table lists 100,000 to 150,000 clones, 65% to 90% of them singletons. The sample comprised PBMCs. Source of these receptors: a man between 18 and 35 years old in good health and CMV-seronegative.

The V gene is TRBV5-4, the J gene TRBJ1-3, with 8 bases matching TRBD1. Germline values: CDR1 SGHNT, CDR2 YYREEE (reference sequence). The CDR3 sequence is 14 residues long. Trimming cost V 4 bases and J 7 bases; bases outside gene matches: 7. CDR3 DNA: TGTGCCAGCAGCCGATGGGACAGGCCCAACACCATATATTTT. It is translated as CASSRWDRPNTIYF.

For this clone: This specimen includes other DNA sequences encoding the same CDR3. The chain has TRBV5-4 and TRBJ2-7, with TRBD1 matching 7 bases. Trimming took 2 bases from V and 6 from J; bases not matched to a gene: 5. This CDR3 spans 13 amino acids. Germline assignment: CDR1 SGHNT and CDR2 YYREEE (reference sequence). CDR3 residues: CASSLRQGGEQYF. CDR3 nucleotide sequence: TGTGCCAGCAGCTTAAGACAGGGCGGCGAGCAGTACTTC.

The rearrangement links TRBV9 to TRBJ1-6, with TRBD1 identical over 11 bases. The CDR3 runs 16 residues. J was trimmed by 7 bases and V by 3 bases; bases with no gene match: 6. Per germline, CDR1 SGDLS and CDR2 YYNGEE. In nucleotides, the CDR3 is TGTGCCAGCAGCGGGACAGGGGGCGCGGGGAATTCACCCCTCCACTTT. This gives the protein CASSGTGGAGNSPLHF.

V usage is TRBV19 and J usage is TRBJ1-4; D gene ambiguous. The ends were cut back, 11 bases at V and 4 bases at J, with 8 bases in the middle. The germline V gene has CDR1 LNHDA and CDR2 SQIVND (reference sequence). This CDR3 region has 11 residues. The CDR3 sequence: CASRLNEKLFF. The CDR3 bases are TGTGCCTCCCGACTTAATGAAAAACTGTTTTTT.

This clone was seen only once. The genes are TRBV7-8 and TRBJ2-7, with 7 nucleotides matching TRBD1. After removal of 5 bases from V and 0 bases from J, the junction contained 10 bases not matched to a gene. CDR3 length equals 16 residues. Germline-derived CDR1 and CDR2 are SGHVS and FQNEAQ. In nucleotides, the CDR3 is TGTGCCAGCAGCCAAGGGAACAGGGGCTTCTCCTACGAGCAGTACTTC. Its translation is CASSQGNRGFSYEQYF.

The rearrangement joins TRBV10-1 to TRBJ2-1; D not certain. V was shortened by 3 bases and J by 7 bases, with 10 bases between the two germline ends. Germline values: CDR1 WNHNN, CDR2 SYGVQD (reference sequence). This CDR3 has 13 amino acids. CDR3 nucleotides: TGCGCCAGCAGTGATGACTTAAGGAATGAGCAGTTCTTC. Translated, it gives CASSDDLRNEQFF.

The table lists this clone with a count of one. V gene TRBV28 combines with J gene TRBJ1-1; D gene ambiguous. This CDR3 is built from 14 residues. The germline V gene has CDR1 MDHEN and CDR2 SYDVKM. The ends were cut back, 3 bases at V and 4 bases at J, with 12 bases in the middle. The CDR3 nucleotides are TGTGCCAGCAGTTTCGGGGAACTTAGCACTGAAGCTTTCTTT. Translated, it gives CASSFGELSTEAFF.

The table lists this clone with a few counts. The chain carries TRBV29-1 and TRBJ1-1; D is possibly TRBD1 (5 bases). The CDR3 consists of 12 residues. The germline gives CDR1 SQVTM, CDR2 ANQGSEA. CDR3 loop: CSSQGIDTEAFF. In DNA form, the CDR3 reads TGCAGTTCTCAGGGAATTGACACTGAAGCTTTCTTT.

This clone appeared a few times. The rearrangement joins TRBV7-2 to TRBJ1-1, with 10 bases identical to TRBD1. The ends lost 6 bases at V and 1 base at J; junction bases unmatched: 8. The germline V gene has CDR1 SGHTA and CDR2 FQGNSA. CDR3 length: 16 amino acids. The DNA of the CDR3 is TGTGCCAGCAGAAGGGGACAGGGGCCCTCGAACACTGAAGCTTTCTTT. It codes for CASRRGQGPSNTEAFF.

In nucleotides, the CDR3 is TGTGCCATCAGCGAATCTGAGATTACCTACGAGCAGTACTTC. Amino acids: CAISESEITYEQYF. The gene calls are TRBV10-3 and TRBJ2-7; D uncertain. The germline V gene has CDR1 ENHRY and CDR2 SYGVKD. This CDR3 is built from 14 residues. Trimming shortened V by 6 bases and J by 2 bases, and 14 bases separated the two germline ends.

V and J are TRBV5-1 and TRBJ1-1; D gene uncertain. The CDR3 sequence is 14 residues long. Germline-derived CDR1 and CDR2 are SGHRS and YFSETQ. V dropped 3 bases and J dropped 6 bases, with 15 bases sitting between them. In nucleotides, the CDR3 is TGCGCCAGCAGCTACGGAGGGCTCGGGTCTGAAGCTTTCTTT. This encodes CASSYGGLGSEAFF.

The chain carries TRBV2 and TRBJ2-2, with 10 bases fitting TRBD1. CDR1 is SNHLY, CDR2 FYNNEI, per germline. The CDR3 consists of 15 residues. V shed 7 bases, J shed 6 bases, and the junction held 8 bases outside the gene matches. The DNA of the CDR3 is TGTGCCAGCAAGGCCGTCGGGACAGGGGCCGGGGAGCTGTTTTTT. As protein: CASKAVGTGAGELFF.

The V gene is TRBV7-2, the J gene TRBJ1-4; a weak D match, TRBD1 (5 bases). The CDR3 is 13 amino acids. V shed 2 bases and J shed 4 bases, with 5 bases lying between them. CDR1 is SGHTA and CDR2 is FQGNSA in the germline V gene. The DNA of the CDR3 is TGTGCCAGCAGCTTACAGGGTAATGAAAAACTGTTTTTT. Amino acids: CASSLQGNEKLFF. The full variable domain, completed using reference TRBV7-2 and TRBJ1-4, is GAGVSQSPSNKVTEKGKDVELRCDPISGHTALYWYRQSLGQGLEFLIYFQGNSAPDKSGLPSDRFSAERTGGSVSTLTIQRTQQEDSAVYLCASSLQGNEKLFFGSGTQLSVL.

The chain employs TRBV5-1 and TRBJ2-2; D ambiguous. The CDR3 loop spans 14 amino acids. The germline CDR1 and CDR2 sequences are SGHRS and YFSETQ. The V end was cut by 1 base, the J end by 2 bases, with 6 bases between. The CDR3 reads CASSLPGNTGELFF. The CDR3 region has the DNA TGCGCCAGCAGCTTGCCAGGAAACACCGGGGAGCTGTTTTTT.

In this sample, this clone turned up many times. This CDR3 reads CASSLRTKTSPYNEQFF. As DNA, the CDR3 is TGTGCCAGCAGTTTACGCACTAAAACTAGCCCGTACAATGAGCAGTTCTTC. The chain has TRBV27 and TRBJ2-1; tentatively, D is TRBD2 (6 bases). The CDR3 has 17 residues. Trimming took off 2 bases at V and 4 bases at J, with 18 bases between the two ends. Germline assignment: CDR1 MNHEY and CDR2 SMNVEV (reference sequence).

The count of this clone is one. The chain has TRBV28 and TRBJ1-5, with D unresolved. Germline V gene lookup returns CDR1 MDHEN and CDR2 SYDVKM. This CDR3 comprises 14 residues. With 2 bases removed from V and 2 bases from J, the gap between germline ends came to 7 bases. CDR3 region: CASSLGGGNQPQHF. In DNA, the CDR3 is TGTGCCAGCAGTTTAGGCGGCGGCAATCAGCCCCAGCATTTT.

The rearrangement uses TRBV4-1 and TRBJ2-1; D unresolved. The ends were cut back, 2 bases at V and 2 bases at J, with 10 bases in the middle. Germline V gene lookup returns CDR1 MGHRA and CDR2 YSYEKL. The CDR3 runs to 15 residues. The CDR3 nucleotides are TGCGCCAGCAGCCAACCCGATACACCCTACAATGAGCAGTTCTTC. It specifies CASSQPDTPYNEQFF.

The chain uses TRBV27 and TRBJ1-5; D gene unclear. CDR1 and CDR2 (germline): MNHEY, SMNVEV (reference sequence). Trimming shortened V by 3 bases and J by 1 base, and 10 bases separated the two germline ends. The CDR3 runs to 15 residues. The CDR3 region has the DNA TGTGCCAGCAGTTTGAGTCCTATGAGCAATCAGCCCCAGCATTTT. It encodes CASSLSPMSNQPQHF.